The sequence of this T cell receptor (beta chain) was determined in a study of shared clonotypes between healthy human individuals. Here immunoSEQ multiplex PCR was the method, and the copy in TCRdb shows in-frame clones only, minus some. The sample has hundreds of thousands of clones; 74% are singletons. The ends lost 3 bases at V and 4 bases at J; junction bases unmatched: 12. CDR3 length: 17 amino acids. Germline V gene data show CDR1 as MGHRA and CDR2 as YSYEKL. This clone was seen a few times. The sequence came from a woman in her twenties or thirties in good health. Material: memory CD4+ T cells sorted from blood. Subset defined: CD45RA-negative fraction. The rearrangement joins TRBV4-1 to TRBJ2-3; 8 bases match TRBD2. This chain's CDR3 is CASSQTRGTRDSDTQYF. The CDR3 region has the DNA TGCGCCAGCAGCCAGACGCGTGGGACTAGGGATTCAGATACGCAGTATTTT.